These T cell receptor beta chains were read from a single sample in a study of shared clonotypes between healthy human individuals. The table came from immunoSEQ multiplex PCR; TCRdb's copy has only in-frame clones and leaves some out. This sample has 2 million to 2.5 million clones, with 93% found just once. The sequencing input was naive CD4+ T cells from PBMCs. Receptors originate from a young man in good health. Some clones in this sample may be carry-over from other donors' samples. Both conserved end residues are part of each CDR3. A D gene is named only where the DNA matches it firmly. Clone size is given for some rows only: seen once, a few or many times, or a class if the clone is expanded.

v_call: TRBV7-3; j_call: TRBJ1-2; d_call: -; clone_size: -; cdr3_aa: CASSLGGRNGYTF; cdr3_nt: TGTGCCAGCAGCTTGGGGGGAAGAAATGGCTACACCTTC
v_call: TRBV18; j_call: TRBJ2-5; d_call: -; clone_size: once; cdr3_aa: CASSPFNVEETQYF; cdr3_nt: TGTGCCAGCTCACCATTTAATGTCGAAGAGACCCAGTACTTC
v_call: TRBV14; j_call: TRBJ1-2; d_call: -; clone_size: -; cdr3_aa: CASSQNGPGYTF; cdr3_nt: TGTGCCAGCAGCCAGAACGGACCAGGCTACACCTTC
v_call: TRBV5-1; j_call: TRBJ2-2; d_call: -; clone_size: once; cdr3_aa: CASKRGDSENTGELFF; cdr3_nt: TGCGCCAGCAAGAGGGGGGACAGCGAGAACACCGGGGAGCTGTTTTTT
v_call: TRBV5-6; j_call: TRBJ1-5; d_call: -; clone_size: -; cdr3_aa: CASSGGRGQPQHF; cdr3_nt: TGTGCCAGCAGCGGAGGGCGAGGTCAGCCCCAGCATTTT
v_call: TRBV5-4; j_call: TRBJ2-7; d_call: -; clone_size: -; cdr3_aa: CASSSQVAEQYF; cdr3_nt: TGTGCCAGCAGCTCACAGGTCGCCGAGCAGTACTTC
v_call: TRBV4-3; j_call: TRBJ2-2; d_call: TRBD2; clone_size: -; cdr3_aa: CTSSRVTSGTNTGELFF; cdr3_nt: TGCACCAGCAGCCGAGTTACTAGCGGGACTAACACCGGGGAGCTGTTTTTT
v_call: TRBV28; j_call: TRBJ2-7; d_call: TRBD2; clone_size: -; cdr3_aa: CASSSLRPVWGGPYEQYF; cdr3_nt: TGTGCCAGCAGTTCTCTCCGACCCGTGTGGGGGGGTCCCTACGAGCAGTACTTC
v_call: TRBV4-2; j_call: TRBJ2-3; d_call: TRBD2; clone_size: -; cdr3_aa: CASSQALAATDTQYF; cdr3_nt: TGTGCCAGCAGCCAAGCACTAGCGGCCACAGATACGCAGTATTTT
v_call: TRBV6-5; j_call: TRBJ1-2; d_call: -; clone_size: -; cdr3_aa: CAIQGNYGYTF; cdr3_nt: TGTGCCATACAGGGAAACTATGGCTACACCTTC
v_call: TRBV5-1; j_call: TRBJ2-2; d_call: -; clone_size: -; cdr3_aa: CASSLGQPNTGELFF; cdr3_nt: TGCGCCAGCAGCTTGGGACAGCCGAACACCGGGGAGCTGTTTTTT
v_call: TRBV6-1; j_call: TRBJ2-7; d_call: -; clone_size: once; cdr3_aa: CASGGSYEQYF; cdr3_nt: TGTGCCAGCGGGGGCTCCTACGAGCAGTACTTC
v_call: TRBV30; j_call: TRBJ2-5; d_call: TRBD1; clone_size: -; cdr3_aa: CAWGPGQGLQETQYF; cdr3_nt: TGTGCCTGGGGACCGGGACAGGGGTTACAAGAGACCCAGTACTTC
v_call: TRBV5-4; j_call: TRBJ1-1; d_call: -; clone_size: -; cdr3_aa: CASSTRPRTEAFF; cdr3_nt: TGTGCCAGCAGCACTCGGCCCCGGACTGAAGCTTTCTTT
v_call: TRBV5-1; j_call: TRBJ1-1; d_call: -; clone_size: -; cdr3_aa: CASSLSGTMNTEAFF; cdr3_nt: TGCGCCAGCAGCTTGTCGGGTACCATGAACACTGAAGCTTTCTTT
v_call: TRBV28; j_call: TRBJ1-4; d_call: -; clone_size: -; cdr3_aa: CASSLGGAGNEKLFF; cdr3_nt: TGTGCCAGCAGTTTGGGGGGGGCGGGTAATGAAAAACTGTTTTTT
v_call: TRBV5-4; j_call: TRBJ2-1; d_call: -; clone_size: -; cdr3_aa: CASNGARDSRDEQFF; cdr3_nt: TGTGCCAGCAATGGGGCTCGGGACTCCCGGGATGAGCAGTTCTTC
v_call: TRBV7-9; j_call: TRBJ2-2; d_call: TRBD1; clone_size: -; cdr3_aa: CASSSITGQGAGELFF; cdr3_nt: TGTGCCAGCAGCTCTATAACGGGACAGGGCGCCGGGGAGCTGTTTTTT
v_call: TRBV10-1; j_call: TRBJ1-1; d_call: -; clone_size: -; cdr3_aa: CASSDSRNTEAFF; cdr3_nt: TGCGCCAGCAGTGACTCTCGGAACACTGAAGCTTTCTTT
v_call: TRBV28; j_call: TRBJ1-2; d_call: -; clone_size: -; cdr3_aa: CASSSPSTGDGYTF; cdr3_nt: TGTGCCAGCAGTTCCCCCTCGACAGGCGATGGCTACACCTTC
v_call: TRBV5-1; j_call: TRBJ2-6; d_call: TRBD2; clone_size: -; cdr3_aa: CASSLKAGAGANVLTF; cdr3_nt: TGCGCCAGCAGCTTGAAGGCGGGGGCTGGGGCCAACGTCCTGACTTTC
v_call: TRBV10-3; j_call: TRBJ2-1; d_call: TRBD2; clone_size: -; cdr3_aa: CAIGLAGVNEQFF; cdr3_nt: TGTGCCATCGGACTAGCGGGAGTCAATGAGCAGTTCTTC
v_call: TRBV30; j_call: TRBJ1-5; d_call: -; clone_size: -; cdr3_aa: CAWSDTAVWDQPQHF; cdr3_nt: TGTGCCTGGAGTGATACGGCAGTTTGGGATCAGCCCCAGCATTTT
v_call: TRBV28; j_call: TRBJ1-5; d_call: TRBD1; clone_size: -; cdr3_aa: CASSSPATGGIQPQHF; cdr3_nt: TGTGCCAGCAGTTCCCCCGCGACAGGGGGTATTCAGCCCCAGCATTTT
v_call: TRBV28; j_call: TRBJ1-5; d_call: -; clone_size: -; cdr3_aa: CASSSQPQHF; cdr3_nt: TGTGCCAGCAGTTCGCAGCCCCAGCATTTT
v_call: TRBV4-2; j_call: TRBJ2-5; d_call: TRBD2; clone_size: -; cdr3_aa: CASSLKPLLAGPLSRETQYF; cdr3_nt: TGTGCCAGCAGCCTCAAGCCCCTGTTAGCGGGTCCCCTTTCGCGGGAGACCCAGTACTTC